This T cell receptor (beta chain) derives from a study of memory CD4+ T cells and cytomegalovirus serostatus. Single viable CD3+CD4+CD8-CD45RO+ cells were sorted as the memory CD4+ T cells. Original analysis: Out-of-frame sequences were removed, leaving a few million distinct TCRbeta sequences. Sequenced by immunoSEQ multiplex PCR; TCRdb stores in-frame clones only, minus some. V, J and clone size were drawn from that table, and D and trimming were deduced from the DNA. The table lists 55,000 to 65,000 clones, 82% of them singletons. V shed 1 base and J shed 5 bases, with 13 bases lying between them. Germline V gene sequence: CDR1 SGHTA, CDR2 FQGTGA. The CDR3 consists of 15 residues.

The chain combines TRBV7-3 with TRBJ2-3, with TRBD2 as a possible D gene (6 bases). The receptor comes from an adult in good health and CMV-seronegative. Sequencing was performed on memory CD4+ T cells from blood. CDR3 DNA: TGTGCCAGCAGCTTAAGCGGGGTCGTTGGAGATACGCAGTATTTT. It codes for CASSLSGVVGDTQYF.